Listed here are 14 T cell receptor beta chains from one sample, sequenced in a study of T cells in localized non-small cell lung cancer. Clones were read by immunoSEQ multiplex PCR, and TCRdb kept only the in-frame ones, dropping some. This sample has about 52,000 clones, with 60% to 85% found just once. Sequencing used PBMCs, obtained before any cancer treatment. The receptors were gathered from a woman aged 40-75 years with stage II lung adenocarcinoma.

This rearrangement joins TRBV19 to TRBJ1-1; D gene ambiguous. From germline, CDR1 is LNHDA and CDR2 SQIVND (reference sequence). The length of the CDR3 is 13 residues. V shed 6 bases and J shed 2 bases, with 10 bases lying between them. Here the CDR3 reads CASRPKSNTEAFF. The CDR3 coding sequence is TGTGCCAGTAGGCCAAAGAGCAACACTGAAGCTTTCTTT.

The rearrangement uses TRBV15 and TRBJ2-1; TRBD2 matches 7 bases. The germline CDR1 and CDR2 sequences are LNHNV and YYDKDF (reference sequence). CDR3 length: 15 amino acids. After removal of 1 base from V and 7 bases from J, the junction contained 7 bases not matched to a gene. Here the CDR3 reads CATSRGWGGWNEQFF. CDR3 sequence (DNA): TGTGCCACCAGCAGAGGATGGGGGGGGTGGAATGAGCAGTTCTTC.

The rearrangement joins TRBV7-2 to TRBJ2-5, with TRBD2 identical over 7 bases. The end of the DNA aligns better with TRBJ2-7, so the J call may be wrong. The CDR3 consists of 14 residues. CDR1 and CDR2 (germline): SGHTA, FQGNSA. The CDR3 protein is CASSLVASGYEQYF. The CDR3 bases are TGTGCCAGCAGCTTAGTGGCTAGCGGCTACGAGCAGTACTTC.

The table lists this clone with a few counts. The chain is built from TRBV14 and TRBJ2-7; the match to TRBD1 covers 8 bases. J gave up 6 bases and V 1 base, and 8 bases lay outside the gene matches. The germline gives CDR1 SGHDN, CDR2 FVKESK. The CDR3 extends over 15 amino acids. The CDR3 DNA is TGTGCCAGCAGCCAAGTGCGGCAGGGGGCGACCGAGCAGTACTTC. This sequence encodes CASSQVRQGATEQYF.

Worth noting for this clone: The sample contains more than one DNA sequence encoding this CDR3. The V gene is TRBV6-1, the J gene TRBJ2-7, with TRBD2 matching over 7 bases. Germline values: CDR1 MNHNS, CDR2 SASEGT. This CDR3 has 15 residues. V shed 1 base and J 3 bases; nucleotides not matched to a gene: 6. The CDR3 spells CASSEGAGPLYEQYF. CDR3 bases: TGTGCCAGCAGTGAAGGAGCGGGACCCCTCTACGAGCAGTACTTC.

The CDR3: CASSLGTGIPSNQPQHF. The CDR3 nucleotides read TGTGCCAGCAGCTTAGGTACAGGGATACCTAGCAATCAGCCCCAGCATTTT. The rearrangement uses TRBV7-9 and TRBJ1-5, with D possibly being TRBD1 (6 bases). Trimming took 1 base from V and 0 from J, leaving 13 bases between them. The germline V gene encodes CDR1 SEHNR and CDR2 FQNEAQ (reference sequence). This CDR3 contains 17 residues.

The table lists this clone with a count of one. The rearrangement uses TRBV2 and TRBJ2-3, with D perhaps TRBD2 (6 bases). Trimming shortened V by 2 bases and J by 2 bases, and 14 bases separated the two germline ends. CDR3 length equals 16 residues. Looked up from germline, CDR1 is SNHLY and CDR2 is FYNNEI. This chain's CDR3 is CASSERGGRSTDTQYF. CDR3 nucleotide sequence: TGTGCCAGCAGTGAAAGGGGAGGAAGGTCCACAGATACGCAGTATTTT.

This chain joins TRBV7-9 and TRBJ2-2; D remains unclear. Trimming stripped 4 bases from V and 2 bases from J, with 5 bases between. Looked up from germline, CDR1 is SEHNR and CDR2 is FQNEAQ (reference sequence). The CDR3 runs 13 residues. The CDR3 reads CASSSGNTGELFF. The CDR3 DNA follows: TGTGCCAGCAGCTCAGGAAACACCGGGGAGCTGTTTTTT.

V usage is TRBV6-6 and J usage is TRBJ2-5; TRBD1 matches 9 bases. The ends lost 3 bases at V and 5 bases at J; junction bases unmatched: 4. Germline V lookup: CDR1 MNHNY, CDR2 SVGAGI (reference sequence). This CDR3 is 14 amino acids long. The CDR3 DNA sequence: TGTGCCAGCAGTTATTTCGACAGGGGGGAGACCCAGTACTTC. It yields the protein CASSYFDRGETQYF.

The chain links TRBV30 to TRBJ1-1; D may be TRBD1 (5 bases). The CDR3 length is 16 residues. Trimming removed 2 bases at V and 0 bases at J, with 16 bases between. Germline CDR1 and CDR2: GTSNPN and SVGIG (reference sequence). CDR3 in amino acids: CAWSMDPTAMNTEAFF. The CDR3 bases are TGTGCCTGGAGTATGGACCCGACAGCTATGAACACTGAAGCTTTCTTT.

The chain couples TRBV6-1 to TRBJ2-1, with 12 bases lining up with TRBD2. Trimming at V came to 6 bases and at J to 4 bases, leaving 4 bases not matched to a gene. The CDR3 runs to 15 residues. Germline V lookup: CDR1 MNHNS, CDR2 SASEGT. The CDR3 loop reads CASSETSGGYNEQFF. The CDR3 nucleotides read TGTGCCAGCAGCGAAACTAGCGGGGGGTACAATGAGCAGTTCTTC.

This sequence joins TRBV4-1 and TRBJ2-7; either TRBD1 or TRBD2 may supply D (5 bases each). V gave up 1 base and J gave up 3 bases, with 22 bases separating them. CDR3 length: 18 amino acids. Germline CDR1 and CDR2: MGHRA and YSYEKL. The DNA for the CDR3 is TGCGCCAGCAGCCAAGTCAATTTCGTTCCCGGGGACCTCTACGAGCAGTACTTC. Its translation: CASSQVNFVPGDLYEQYF.

CDR3 residues: CASSFLHPGQYNEKLFF. The CDR3 DNA reads as TGTGCCAGCAGTTTCCTTCATCCGGGACAGTATAATGAAAAACTGTTTTTT. The chain recombines TRBV28 with TRBJ1-4; 7 nucleotides line up with TRBD1. The germline V gene has CDR1 MDHEN and CDR2 SYDVKM. Losses at the gene ends were 3 bases for V and 4 bases for J; bases not matched to a gene: 11. The length of the CDR3 is 17 residues.

Here the CDR3 reads CASSFPREGTDTQYF. In nucleotides, the CDR3 is TGTGCCAGCAGTTTTCCGAGGGAGGGAACAGATACGCAGTATTTT. The rearrangement joins TRBV28 to TRBJ2-3, with 7 bases aligning to TRBD2. J gave up 3 bases and V 3 bases, and 6 bases lay outside the gene matches. This CDR3 is built from 15 residues. Germline lookup yields CDR1 MDHEN and CDR2 SYDVKM. Based on the CDR3 plus reference TRBV28 and TRBJ2-3, the full variable domain is DVKVTQSSRYLVKRTGEKVFLECVQDMDHENMFWYRQDPGLGLRLIYFSYDVKMKEKGDIPEGYSVSREKKERFSLILESASTNQTSMYLCASSFPREGTDTQYFGPGTRLTVL.